Listed here is a single T cell receptor beta chain. The antigen remains unidentified. This CDR3 has 16 amino acids. V shed 3 bases and J 3 bases; nucleotides not matched to a gene: 5. Germline CDR1 LGHNA, CDR2 YNFKEQ. The sample originates from a study of identical twins. General study points: Memory repertoires lacked the insertion deficit that abundant cord blood beta clonotypes showed.

Using its own MiXCR run on the 5' RACE reads, TCRdb lists one record per CDR3 protein. The table has 1.5 million to 2 million distinct CDR3 sequences, about 32% seen once. The rearrangement links TRBV4-2 to TRBJ2-1; 10 bases are shared with TRBD2. Source material: cord blood. This receptor was identified in a newborn girl in good health. The CDR3 spells CASSQPTSGIYNEQFF. The CDR3 DNA is TGTGCCAGCAGCCAGCCTACTAGCGGGATCTACAATGAGCAGTTCTTC.